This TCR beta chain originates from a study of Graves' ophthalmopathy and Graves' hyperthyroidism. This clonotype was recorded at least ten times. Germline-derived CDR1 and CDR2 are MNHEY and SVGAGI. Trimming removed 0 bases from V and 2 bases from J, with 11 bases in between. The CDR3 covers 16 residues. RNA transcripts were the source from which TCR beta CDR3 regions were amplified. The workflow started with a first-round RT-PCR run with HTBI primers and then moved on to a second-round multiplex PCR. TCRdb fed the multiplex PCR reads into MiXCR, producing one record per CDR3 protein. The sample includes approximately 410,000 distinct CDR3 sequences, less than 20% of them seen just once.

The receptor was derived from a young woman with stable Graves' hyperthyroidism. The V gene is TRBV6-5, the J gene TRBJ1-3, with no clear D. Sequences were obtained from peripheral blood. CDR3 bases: TGTGCCAGCAGTTACTCGACCCCCTCGGCTGGAAACACCATATATTTT. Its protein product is CASSYSTPSAGNTIYF.